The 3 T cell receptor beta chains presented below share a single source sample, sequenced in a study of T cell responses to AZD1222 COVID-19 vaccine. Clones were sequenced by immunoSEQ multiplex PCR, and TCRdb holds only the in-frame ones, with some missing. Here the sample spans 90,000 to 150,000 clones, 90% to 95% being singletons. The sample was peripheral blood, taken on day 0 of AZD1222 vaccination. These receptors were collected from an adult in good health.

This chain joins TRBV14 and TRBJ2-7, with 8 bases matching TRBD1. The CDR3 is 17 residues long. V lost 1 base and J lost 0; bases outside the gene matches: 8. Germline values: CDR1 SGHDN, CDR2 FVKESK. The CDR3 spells CASSQVLGQGFSYEQYF. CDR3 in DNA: TGTGCCAGCAGCCAAGTCCTTGGACAGGGATTCTCCTACGAGCAGTACTTC. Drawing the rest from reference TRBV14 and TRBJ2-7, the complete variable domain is EAGVTQFPSHSVIEKGQTVTLRCDPISGHDNLYWYRRVMGKEIKFLLHFVKESKQDESGMPNNRFLAERTGGTYSTLKVQPAELEDSGVYFCASSQVLGQGFSYEQYFGPGTRLTVT.

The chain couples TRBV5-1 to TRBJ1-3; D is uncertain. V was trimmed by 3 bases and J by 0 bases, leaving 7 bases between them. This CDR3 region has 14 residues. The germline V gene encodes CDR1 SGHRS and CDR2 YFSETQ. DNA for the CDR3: TGCGCCAGCAGCTCGGGATTCTCTGGAAACACCATATATTTT. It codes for CASSSGFSGNTIYF.

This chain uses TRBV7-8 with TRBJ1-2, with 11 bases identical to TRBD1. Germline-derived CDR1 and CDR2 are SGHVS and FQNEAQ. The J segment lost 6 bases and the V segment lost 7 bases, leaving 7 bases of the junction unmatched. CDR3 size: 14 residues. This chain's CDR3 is CASNQDRGRDGYTF. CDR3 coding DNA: TGTGCCAGCAACCAGGACAGGGGGCGGGATGGCTACACCTTC.